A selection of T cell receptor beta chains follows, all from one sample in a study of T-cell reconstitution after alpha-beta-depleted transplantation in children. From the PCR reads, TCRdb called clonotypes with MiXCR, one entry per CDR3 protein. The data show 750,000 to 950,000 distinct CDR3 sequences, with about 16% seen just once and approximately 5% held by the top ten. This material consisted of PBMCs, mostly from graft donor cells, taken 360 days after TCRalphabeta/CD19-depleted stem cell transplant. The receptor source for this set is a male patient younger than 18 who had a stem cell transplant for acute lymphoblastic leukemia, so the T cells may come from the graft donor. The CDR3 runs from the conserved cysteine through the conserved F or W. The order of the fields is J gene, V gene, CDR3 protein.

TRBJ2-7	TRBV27	CASSFGQGVNEQYF
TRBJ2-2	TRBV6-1	CASSTLAGGNTGELFF
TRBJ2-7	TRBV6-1	CASRGDTRYEQYF
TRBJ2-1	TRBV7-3	CASSLGNPLYNEQFF
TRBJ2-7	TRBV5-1	CASSDPPDRGLGQYF
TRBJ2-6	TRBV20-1	CSASRGSGANVLTF
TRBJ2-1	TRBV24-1	CATSDPRGVGPNERFF
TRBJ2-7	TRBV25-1	CASSDPQGAGSYEQYF
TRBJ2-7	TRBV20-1	CSARETSGSSYEQYF
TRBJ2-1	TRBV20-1	CSASRREGPAYNEQFF
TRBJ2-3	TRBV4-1	CASSQARTSGRSFHTQYF
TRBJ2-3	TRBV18	CASSPSESTDTQYF
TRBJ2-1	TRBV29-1	CSVHSRTYNEQFF
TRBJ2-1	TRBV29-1	CSVGAGASYNEQFF
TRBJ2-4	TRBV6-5	CASSYSNRAKNIQYF
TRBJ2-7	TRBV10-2	CASSFTRGYEQYF
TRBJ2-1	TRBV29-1	CSVGGRAREGRNEQFF
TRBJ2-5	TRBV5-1	CASSALGAWRRETQYF
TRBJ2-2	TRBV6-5	CASSYLAGGYTGELFF
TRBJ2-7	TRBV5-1	CASRPRDGFYEQYF
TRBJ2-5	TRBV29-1	CSTTPSQTQYF
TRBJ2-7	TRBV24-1	CATSAKREQYF
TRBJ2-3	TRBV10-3	CAISESIRGTDTQYF
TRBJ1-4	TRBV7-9	CASSLALGSEKLFF
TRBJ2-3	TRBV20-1	CSARVTSGLTYTDTQYF
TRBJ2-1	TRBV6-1	CACRGQATPYNEQFF
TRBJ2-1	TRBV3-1	CASSSRSSGENEQFF
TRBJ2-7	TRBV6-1	CASSLTYFKIHYEQYF
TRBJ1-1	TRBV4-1	CASSQAGLTGVPEAFF
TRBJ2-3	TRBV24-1	CATSDARQGHTQYF
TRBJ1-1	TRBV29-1	CSVVRDVRNTEAFF
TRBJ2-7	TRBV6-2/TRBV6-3	CASSYLTGPYEQYF
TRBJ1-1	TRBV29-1	CSGAGREAFF
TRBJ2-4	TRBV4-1	CASSQESAVAKNIQYF
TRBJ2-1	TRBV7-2	CASSLVLAGRNEQFF
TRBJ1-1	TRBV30	CAWSVRDGLEAFF
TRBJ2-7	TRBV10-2	CASKDRVGSYEQYF
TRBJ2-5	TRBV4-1	CASSQDSDRRVRQETQYF
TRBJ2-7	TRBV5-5	CASSPFRDRGYEQYF